A single sample is the source of the 12 T cell receptor beta chains below, sequenced in a study of T cells in Graves' hyperthyroidism and ophthalmopathy. The TCR beta CDR3 regions underwent amplification using RNA transcripts as the source. The study used the HTBI primer set for a first-round RT-PCR of the TCR CDR3. A single record per CDR3 protein comes from TCRdb applying MiXCR to the multiplex PCR reads. The table shows about 290,000 distinct CDR3 sequences, with around 17% occurring only once. Sequencing was performed on blood. The receptor source for this set is a man aged 25-45 years with Graves' hyperthyroidism.

The chain links TRBV6-1 to TRBJ2-1; perhaps TRBD2 as D (7 bases). The CDR3 totals 13 residues. In germline, CDR1 is MNHNS, CDR2 SASEGT. V lost 6 bases and J lost 9, with 15 bases in between. The CDR3 sequence: CASSLGGATEQFF. The CDR3 DNA reads as TGTGCCAGCAGCCTGGGGGGGGCAACTGAGCAGTTCTTC.

V and J are TRBV6-1 and TRBJ2-3, with TRBD2 matching 14 bases. After removal of 5 bases from V and 0 bases from J, the junction contained 10 bases not matched to a gene. This CDR3 spans 19 amino acids. The germline V gene encodes CDR1 MNHNS and CDR2 SASEGT. The CDR3 region has the DNA TGTGCCAGCAGTTCGCGACTAGCGGGAGGGCGGCGTAGCACAGATACGCAGTATTTT. Its protein is CASSSRLAGGRRSTDTQYF.

In its sample, this clonotype was seen many times. The J gene is TRBJ1-2, the V gene TRBV11-2; no reliable D call. Germline CDR1 and CDR2: SGHAT and FQNNGV. V was shortened by 5 bases and J by 6 bases, with 10 bases between the two germline ends. The CDR3 totals 12 residues. CDR3 sequence (DNA): TGTGCCAGCAGCCGGACGTCGGATGGCTACACCTTC. It translates to CASSRTSDGYTF.

This clonotype was counted at least ten times. This chain connects TRBV28 to TRBJ2-7, with D unclear. This CDR3 has 12 residues. Trimming cost V 6 bases and J 6 bases, with 12 bases left between them. Germline V lookup: CDR1 MDHEN, CDR2 SYDVKM. The CDR3 sequence is CASSRPMTEQYF. The CDR3 coding sequence is TGTGCCAGCAGCCGTCCTATGACCGAGCAGTACTTC. Together with reference TRBV28 and TRBJ2-7, the CDR3 gives the full variable domain: DVKVTQSSRYLVKRTGEKVFLECVQDMDHENMFWYRQDPGLGLRLIYFSYDVKMKEKGDIPEGYSVSREKKERFSLILESASTNQTSMYLCASSRPMTEQYFGPGTRLTVT.

This clonotype appeared many times. The rearrangement joins TRBV12-3 or TRBV12-4 to TRBJ2-2; TRBD2 matches 9 bases. The ends lost 6 bases at V and 4 bases at J; junction bases unmatched: 9. There are 16 residues in the CDR3. The CDR3: CASSLLLAGVTGELFF. The CDR3 DNA reads as TGTGCCAGCAGCTTATTACTAGCGGGTGTCACCGGGGAGCTGTTTTTT.

Many counts were recorded for this clonotype. The chain has TRBV2 and TRBJ2-1, with D perhaps TRBD2 (5 bases). This CDR3 is built from 14 residues. Looked up from germline, CDR1 is SNHLY and CDR2 is FYNNEI. The ends were cut back, 9 bases at V and 2 bases at J, with 14 bases in the middle. The CDR3 here is CASTAEGPYNEQFF. CDR3 in DNA: TGTGCCAGTACGGCTGAGGGCCCCTACAATGAGCAGTTCTTC.

The DNA of the CDR3 is TGTGCCAGCAGCCCTATAACACTAGCGGGAGGTTACGAGCAGTACTTC. Translation: CASSPITLAGGYEQYF. The V call is TRBV7-6, the J call TRBJ2-7, with 12 bases matching TRBD2. CDR1 is SGHVS and CDR2 is FNYEAQ in the germline V gene. After removal of 5 bases from V and 4 bases from J, the junction contained 9 bases not matched to a gene. This CDR3 has 16 residues.

The sample holds a few counts of this clonotype. The chain combines TRBV6-1 with TRBJ2-5; possibly TRBD2 for D (5 bases). V was shortened by 6 bases and J by 8 bases, with 16 bases between the two germline ends. Germline CDR1 reads MNHNS; CDR2 reads SASEGT. This CDR3 comprises 13 residues. CDR3 sequence reads: CASRKPGSITQYF. In DNA form, the CDR3 reads TGTGCCAGCAGAAAGCCGGGGAGTATTACCCAGTACTTC.

This sequence joins TRBV13 and TRBJ2-4; TRBD1 is a possible D gene (5 bases). The CDR3 is made up of 14 amino acids. V was cut by 4 bases and J by 6 bases, with 13 bases left in between. Germline lookup yields CDR1 PRHDT and CDR2 FYEKMQ (reference sequence). CDR3 loop: CASSSHVGLNIQYF. CDR3 nucleotide sequence: TGTGCCAGCAGCTCCCATGTGGGGCTAAACATTCAGTACTTC.

This clonotype has a handful of counts. This sequence joins TRBV7-9 and TRBJ2-3; 7 nucleotides match TRBD1. In germline, CDR1 is SEHNR, CDR2 FQNEAQ (reference sequence). This CDR3 is 15 amino acids long. The V gene end was trimmed by 7 bases and the J gene end by 2 bases; junction bases not matched to a gene: 9. The CDR3, as DNA: TGTGCCAGCAAATCGTACAGGGGCCCCACAGATACGCAGTATTTT. Protein product: CASKSYRGPTDTQYF.

This clonotype was found a few times. The chain combines TRBV29-1 with TRBJ1-2, with D hard to call. Trimming took off 4 bases at V and 4 bases at J, with 10 bases between the two ends. This CDR3 contains 12 residues. Germline V gene data show CDR1 as SQVTM and CDR2 as ANQGSEA. CDR3 region: CSVVRQSYGYTF. CDR3 in DNA: TGCAGCGTTGTAAGGCAGTCCTATGGCTACACCTTC.

This clonotype was recorded at least ten times. The chain combines TRBV9 with TRBJ1-2; 8 nucleotides line up with TRBD1. The V gene end was trimmed by 3 bases and the J gene end by 3 bases; junction bases not matched to a gene: 13. The CDR3 covers 17 residues. Germline lookup yields CDR1 SGDLS and CDR2 YYNGEE. The CDR3 here is CASSAPLLGQGDYGYTF. CDR3 nucleotide sequence: TGTGCCAGCAGCGCACCCCTCCTAGGACAGGGCGACTATGGCTACACCTTC.